The 26 T cell receptor beta chains below were found in one sample sequenced in a study of early T cells in non-severe SARS-CoV-2 infection. TCRdb used MiXCR to reprocess the 5' RACE reads, holding one entry per CDR3 protein. The table records some 30,000 distinct CDR3 sequences, about 4.2% of them present only once. The material sequenced was whole blood. Source of these receptors: an adult who was a healthcare worker with PCR-confirmed SARS-CoV-2 infection or an uninfected control (not recorded which).

The J gene is TRBJ2-1, the V gene TRBV11-2; 9 bases fit TRBD2. This CDR3 region has 16 residues. V was pared by 3 bases and J by 4 bases, with 7 bases of the junction left unmatched. Per the germline V gene, CDR1 is SGHAT and CDR2 is FQNNGV. The CDR3 nucleotides read TGTGCCAGCAGCTTCGGACCGACTAGCGGTTACAATGAGCAGTTCTTC. Translating gives CASSFGPTSGYNEQFF.

In its sample, this clonotype was seen many times. The chain employs TRBV6-1 and TRBJ1-6, with unresolved D. The germline V gene has CDR1 MNHNS and CDR2 SASEGT. The CDR3 extends over 18 amino acids. Trimming removed 0 bases from V and 5 bases from J, with 17 bases in between. CDR3 region: CASSEALERLKDNSPLHF. The CDR3 DNA is TGTGCCAGCAGTGAAGCTCTCGAGAGACTTAAGGATAATTCACCCCTCCACTTT.

With respect to this clonotype: Being one base from a much bigger clone, this may be a read error. The conserved final phenylalanine or tryptophan is absent from the CDR3, which likely points to a read error. V gene TRBV29-1 combines with J gene TRBJ1-2; 7 bases map to TRBD1. The CDR3 is 13 residues long. Per the germline V gene, CDR1 is SQVTM and CDR2 is ANQGSEA. Trimming at V came to 6 bases and at J to 0 bases, leaving 4 bases not matched to a gene. The CDR3 here is CSVTQGANYGYTS. Here the CDR3 DNA reads TGCAGCGTCACCCAGGGGGCTAACTATGGCTACACCTCC.

This clonotype was counted at least ten times. The chain carries TRBV6-5 and TRBJ1-6; a possible D gene is TRBD1 (6 bases). Germline V gives CDR1 MNHEY, CDR2 SVGAGI. The CDR3 extends over 13 amino acids. Trimming took 2 bases from V and 8 from J, leaving 7 bases between them. CDR3 bases: TGTGCCAGCAGTTACGCAGGGGATTCACCCCTCCACTTT. This gives the protein CASSYAGDSPLHF.

This clonotype was observed many times. The rearrangement joins TRBV27 to TRBJ2-7; D tentatively reads TRBD1 or TRBD2 (5 bases each). CDR1 is MNHEY and CDR2 is SMNVEV in the germline V gene (reference sequence). The V end lost 2 bases, the J end lost 6 bases, and 14 bases lay between the germline ends. The CDR3 runs to 14 residues. CDR3 coding DNA: TGTGCCAGCAGTTTAGCCCGGGGCTCGAGCGAGCAGTACTTC. It codes for CASSLARGSSEQYF.

The table lists this clonotype with many counts. The chain has TRBV2 and TRBJ2-5; D not resolved. Germline CDR1 SNHLY, CDR2 FYNNEI. The CDR3 runs 15 residues. Trimming took off 5 bases at V and 5 bases at J, with 18 bases between the two ends. For the CDR3, the DNA is TGTGCCAGCAGTATACCAACCGGGCCGACGGAGACCCAGTACTTC. Amino acid sequence: CASSIPTGPTETQYF.

This clonotype was counted at least ten times. The chain combines TRBV28 with TRBJ2-7; the D is unclear. Trimming took 0 bases from V and 0 from J, leaving 6 bases between them. Looked up from germline, CDR1 is MDHEN and CDR2 is SYDVKM. The CDR3 spans 14 residues. The CDR3 nucleotides read TGTGCCAGCAGTTTATGGGCGTCCTCCTACGAGCAGTACTTC. As protein: CASSLWASSYEQYF.

This clonotype was recorded a few times. CDR3 coding DNA: TGTGCCAGCTCGGTACAGGGGGCAAGAAAGTACTTC. Translated: CASSVQGARKYF. The chain couples TRBV14 to TRBJ2-7, with 9 bases matching TRBD1. Germline assignment: CDR1 SGHDN and CDR2 FVKESK. The junction had 10 bases not matched to a gene; V was cut back by 8 bases and J by 11 bases. The CDR3 contains 12 residues. The complete variable domain, with remaining parts taken from reference TRBV14 and TRBJ2-7, reads EAGVTQFPSHSVIEKGQTVTLRCDPISGHDNLYWYRRVMGKEIKFLLHFVKESKQDESGMPNNRFLAERTGGTYSTLKVQPAELEDSGVYFCASSVQGARKYFGPGTRLTVT.

This clonotype was recorded many times. V is TRBV10-3 and J is TRBJ2-5; no reliable D call. Trimming shortened V by 4 bases and J by 2 bases, and 5 bases separated the two germline ends. This CDR3 is built from 12 residues. The germline V gene encodes CDR1 ENHRY and CDR2 SYGVKD. This chain's CDR3 is CAISGSQETQYF. CDR3 coding DNA: TGTGCCATCAGTGGGAGTCAAGAGACCCAGTACTTC.

This clonotype has ten or more counts. This chain uses TRBV12-3 or TRBV12-4 with TRBJ2-1, with D hard to call. The V end lost 5 bases, the J end lost 9 bases, and 11 bases lay between the germline ends. There are 12 residues in the CDR3. The CDR3 DNA follows: TGTGCCAGCAGTCAGATTAGAAGTGAGCAGTTCTTC. Its translation: CASSQIRSEQFF.

This clonotype was seen ten or more times. V usage is TRBV9 and J usage is TRBJ1-1; possible D gene TRBD1, 6 bases. Germline V CDR1 and CDR2: SGDLS, YYNGEE. The CDR3 is 17 residues long. Trimming removed 2 bases at V and 3 bases at J, with 20 bases between. The CDR3 is CASSVEFRGDPDTEAFF. CDR3 nucleotides: TGTGCCAGCAGCGTGGAATTCAGGGGAGATCCGGACACTGAAGCTTTCTTT.

This clonotype has only a few counts. V is TRBV5-1 and J is TRBJ2-7; maybe TRBD1 (7 bases). The CDR3 contains 15 residues. V shed 0 bases and J shed 3 bases, with 13 bases lying between them. The germline V gene encodes CDR1 SGHRS and CDR2 YFSETQ. The CDR3: CASSLDGRGVYEQYF. CDR3 sequence (DNA): TGCGCCAGCAGCTTGGATGGCAGGGGGGTCTACGAGCAGTACTTC.

At least ten counts were recorded for this clonotype. The CDR3 nucleotides are TGCAGCGCTGGACAGCTCTCCTACGAGCAGTACTTC. Amino acids: CSAGQLSYEQYF. The chain combines TRBV29-1 with TRBJ2-7; maybe TRBD1 (6 bases). V lost 7 bases and J lost 0, with 10 bases in between. Germline V gene lookup returns CDR1 SQVTM and CDR2 ANQGSEA. The CDR3 extends over 12 amino acids.

This clonotype was detected ten times or more. The gene calls are TRBV3-1 and TRBJ1-2, with 7 bases fitting TRBD1. The CDR3 consists of 14 residues. J was trimmed by 2 bases and V by 1 base; bases with no gene match: 1. Germline V gene lookup returns CDR1 LGHDT and CDR2 YNNKEL (reference sequence). CDR3 bases: TGTGCCAGCAGCCAAGGACAGGGAAACTATGGCTACACCTTC. Its protein product is CASSQGQGNYGYTF.

This clonotype occurred many times. The chain combines TRBV6-5 with TRBJ2-2; 10 nucleotides align to TRBD2. Germline loops: CDR1 MNHEY, CDR2 SVGAGI. This CDR3 comprises 20 residues. With 1 base clipped from V and 0 bases from J, the junction kept 11 bases outside the gene matches. For the CDR3, the DNA is TGTGCCAGCAGTTACTTACGGACTAAGCGGGAGGGGGCGAACACCGGGGAGCTGTTTTTT. Amino acids: CASSYLRTKREGANTGELFF.

Details on this clonotype: This sequence may be a read error, since a much larger clone differs from it by one base. The gene calls are TRBV20-1 and TRBJ2-3; weak D call: TRBD1 (5 bases). Germline V lookup: CDR1 DFQATT, CDR2 SNEGSKA (reference sequence). CDR3 size: 13 residues. CDR3 sequence reads: CRARRQSTDTQYF. The CDR3, as DNA: TGCAGAGCTAGACGACAGAGCACAGATACGCAGTATTTT.

The chain joins TRBV20-1 to TRBJ2-1, with D unclear. CDR1 is DFQATT, CDR2 SNEGSKA, per germline (reference sequence). Trimming cost V 2 bases and J 1 base, with 6 bases left between them. This CDR3 is 13 amino acids long. CDR3 nucleotides: TGCAGTGCTAGACAGGCGTCCTACAATGAGCAGTTCTTC. Its translation is CSARQASYNEQFF.

This clonotype was counted many times. The chain employs TRBV29-1 and TRBJ1-1; D not resolved. The V gene's germline CDR1 is SQVTM and CDR2 ANQGSEA. Trimming removed 4 bases from V and 0 bases from J, with 6 bases in between. The length of the CDR3 is 12 residues. CDR3 in amino acids: CSVAVMNTEAFF. CDR3 sequence (DNA): TGCAGCGTTGCAGTCATGAACACTGAAGCTTTCTTT. Drawing the rest from reference TRBV29-1 and TRBJ1-1, the complete variable domain is SAVISQKPSRDICQRGTSLTIQCQVDSQVTMMFWYRQQPGQSLTLIATANQGSEATYESGFVIDKFPISRPNLTFSTLTVSNMSPEDSSIYLCSVAVMNTEAFFGQGTRLTVV.

This clonotype is deemed large. This sequence joins TRBV23-1 and TRBJ2-1; D is possibly TRBD2 (5 bases). TRBV23-1 carries the ORF label, with uncertain function. The germline V and J ends were trimmed by 4 bases and 2 bases, with 24 bases remaining between them. This CDR3 has 19 residues. As DNA, the CDR3 is TGCGCCAGCAGTCCCACCCCTTCGAGGACTCTTCTCACCTACAATGAGCAGTTCTTC. Its translation: CASSPTPSRTLLTYNEQFF.

The chain employs TRBV5-4 and TRBJ1-5; no clear D gene. Trimming took 3 bases from V and 4 from J, leaving 14 bases between them. There are 15 residues in the CDR3. The V gene's germline CDR1 is SGHNT and CDR2 YYREEE (reference sequence). The DNA for the CDR3 is TGTGCCAGCAGCTGGCGGGAAGGAGAGAATCAGCCCCAGCATTTT. Encoded protein: CASSWREGENQPQHF.

This clonotype was seen ten or more times. The gene calls are TRBV5-1 and TRBJ2-5; 7 bases align to TRBD1. The CDR3 is 15 amino acids. Unmatched junction bases numbered 6, after V lost 3 bases and J lost 1 base. The germline V gene encodes CDR1 SGHRS and CDR2 YFSETQ. This CDR3 reads CASSSGTDSQETQYF. Written as DNA, the CDR3 is TGCGCCAGCAGCTCCGGGACAGACTCCCAAGAGACCCAGTACTTC.

This clonotype was seen at least ten times. V is TRBV2 and J is TRBJ1-3; D remains unclear. V dropped 4 bases and J dropped 1 base, with 11 bases sitting between them. The germline V gene has CDR1 SNHLY and CDR2 FYNNEI. This CDR3 comprises 15 residues. The CDR3 here is CASSATGRSGNTIYF. The DNA of the CDR3 is TGTGCCAGCAGTGCGACCGGCCGGTCTGGAAACACCATATATTTT.

There are many counts of this clonotype. This chain uses TRBV20-1 with TRBJ2-1; no clear D. The V and J ends lost 1 base and 5 bases respectively, with 9 bases between them. The CDR3 is made up of 13 amino acids. The germline CDR1 and CDR2 sequences are DFQATT and SNEGSKA (reference sequence). The CDR3, as DNA: TGCAGTGCTAGAGGACGGATAAACAATGAGCAGTTCTTC. Protein sequence: CSARGRINNEQFF.

This clonotype was seen at least ten times. V gene TRBV28 combines with J gene TRBJ2-1, with D perhaps TRBD2 (6 bases). Germline loops: CDR1 MDHEN, CDR2 SYDVKM. The CDR3 is 15 residues long. Trimming removed 2 bases at V and 2 bases at J, with 10 bases between. The CDR3: CASSLGGAPYNEQFF. For the CDR3, the DNA is TGTGCCAGCAGTTTAGGAGGGGCACCCTACAATGAGCAGTTCTTC.

This clonotype was picked up many times. The chain has TRBV7-9 and TRBJ2-7; 7 nucleotides match TRBD1. Germline V gene data show CDR1 as SEHNR and CDR2 as FQNEAQ (reference sequence). Losses at the gene ends were 2 bases for V and 3 bases for J; bases not matched to a gene: 4. The CDR3 contains 14 residues. For the CDR3, the DNA is TGTGCCAGCAGCTTAACAGGGGTCATCTACGAGCAGTACTTC. Translation gives CASSLTGVIYEQYF.

This clonotype was seen at least ten times. The chain joins TRBV28 to TRBJ2-1, with D perhaps TRBD2 (5 bases). The CDR3 length is 11 residues. V lost 8 bases to trimming and J lost 9 bases, with 11 bases between them. The germline CDR1 and CDR2 sequences are MDHEN and SYDVKM. CDR3 in amino acids: CASELLGEQFF. The DNA for the CDR3 is TGTGCCAGCGAGCTACTAGGTGAGCAGTTCTTC.